Each of the 20 T cell receptor beta chains below was sequenced from the same sample in a study of T cells in Graves' hyperthyroidism and ophthalmopathy. Amplified TCR beta CDR3 regions derived from RNA transcripts. RT-PCR in the first round (using the HTBI primer set) targeted the TCR CDR3. In TCRdb, the multiplex PCR reads were re-called with MiXCR into one record per CDR3 protein. The sample lists roughly 170,000 distinct CDR3 sequences; about 15% were seen once. The sequencing input was blood. Source of these receptors: a woman aged 45-60 years with Graves' hyperthyroidism.

The chain uses TRBV24-1 and TRBJ1-5; a weak D match, TRBD1 (6 bases). The CDR3 runs to 14 residues. The V gene lost 5 bases and the J gene lost 0 bases, with 7 bases spanning the gap. CDR1 and CDR2 from the germline V gene are KGHDR and SFDVKD. CDR3 sequence reads: CATSGRGSNQPQHF. CDR3 in DNA: TGTGCCACCAGTGGCAGGGGTAGCAATCAGCCCCAGCATTTT.

The V gene is TRBV18, the J gene TRBJ2-5, with 7 bases that match TRBD2. Germline V gene lookup returns CDR1 KGHSH and CDR2 LQKENI. The CDR3 totals 15 residues. Germline trimming cut 0 bases from V and 3 bases from J; bases unmatched to any gene: 4. CDR3 amino acids: CASSPPAGREETQYF. The CDR3 DNA is TGTGCCAGCTCACCACCGGCAGGGAGGGAAGAGACCCAGTACTTC.

About this clonotype: This sequence may be a read error, since a much larger clone differs from it by one base. The chain uses TRBV19 and TRBJ1-2; D is undetermined. The CDR3 runs 13 residues. Germline V gives CDR1 LNHDA, CDR2 SQIVND (reference sequence). The ends were cut back, 5 bases at V and 10 bases at J, with 17 bases in the middle. Here the CDR3 DNA reads TGTGCCAGTAGTCGAGCTACGAGGGATGCCTACACCTTC. Its protein is CASSRATRDAYTF.

This clonotype was detected many times. The chain combines TRBV2 with TRBJ1-2; D possibly corresponds to TRBD1 (6 bases). Germline CDR1 reads SNHLY; CDR2 reads FYNNEI. The CDR3 covers 13 residues. The germline V and J ends were trimmed by 8 bases and 3 bases, with 13 bases remaining between them. The CDR3 sequence is CASEGGEDYGYTF. The CDR3 region has the DNA TGTGCCAGCGAAGGGGGGGAGGACTATGGCTACACCTTC. The full variable domain, its missing parts supplied by reference TRBV2 and TRBJ1-2, is EPEVTQTPSHQVTQMGQEVILRCVPISNHLYFYWYRQILGQKVEFLVSFYNNEISEKSEIFDDQFSVERPDGSNFTLKIRSTKLEDSAMYFCASEGGEDYGYTFGSGTRLTVV.

At least ten counts were recorded for this clonotype. The V call is TRBV3-1, the J call TRBJ1-2; a possible D gene is TRBD1 (5 bases). CDR1 is LGHDT, CDR2 YNNKEL, per germline (reference sequence). CDR3 length: 12 residues. Trimming took 3 bases from V and 8 from J, leaving 10 bases between them. The CDR3 sequence is CASSQAGLGYTF. The DNA for the CDR3 is TGTGCCAGCAGCCAGGCAGGGCTCGGCTACACCTTC. The entire variable domain, with the rest obtained from reference TRBV3-1 and TRBJ1-2, is as follows: DTAVSQTPKYLVTQMGNDKSIKCEQNLGHDTMYWYKQDSKKFLKIMFSYNNKELIINETVPNRFSPKSPDKAHLNLHINSLELGDSAVYFCASSQAGLGYTFGSGTRLTVV.

This clonotype was seen at least ten times. V gene TRBV19 combines with J gene TRBJ1-4; the D gene is possibly TRBD1 (5 bases). The CDR3 totals 17 residues. The germline V and J ends were trimmed by 7 bases and 6 bases, with 24 bases remaining between them. The germline V gene encodes CDR1 LNHDA and CDR2 SQIVND (reference sequence). The CDR3 spells CASTFGYEEQAHEKLFF. In DNA, the CDR3 is TGTGCCAGTACCTTCGGATACGAGGAACAGGCTCATGAAAAACTGTTTTTT.

This clonotype was found many times. DNA of the CDR3: TGTGCCAGCAGCATCTATTCAGGACAGTATGCTTTCTTT. Its translation: CASSIYSGQYAFF. The chain joins TRBV7-2 to TRBJ1-1, with D possibly TRBD1 on 6 matching bases. The CDR3 totals 13 residues. Trimming took off 5 bases at V and 11 bases at J, with 18 bases between the two ends. Per germline, CDR1 SGHTA and CDR2 FQGNSA.

The chain combines TRBV7-9 with TRBJ1-2, with TRBD1 identical over 7 bases. The germline V gene encodes CDR1 SEHNR and CDR2 FQNEAQ (reference sequence). The CDR3 covers 16 residues. V shed 5 bases, J shed 4 bases, and the junction held 13 bases outside the gene matches. The DNA of the CDR3 is TGTGCCAGCAGCCACCGGGACAGAGCCGGGACCTATGGCTACACCTTC. It specifies CASSHRDRAGTYGYTF.

This clonotype was seen repeatedly, ten times or more. V usage is TRBV6-1 and J usage is TRBJ2-2, with a weak D call TRBD1 (6 bases). CDR1 MNHNS and CDR2 SASEGT come from the germline V gene. The CDR3 is 13 amino acids. V was cut by 6 bases and J by 5 bases, with 10 bases left in between. CDR3: CASRVTGTGELFF. CDR3 sequence (DNA): TGTGCCAGCAGGGTTACAGGGACCGGGGAGCTGTTTTTT.

With respect to this clonotype: One base away lies a much larger clone, so this may be a sequencing read error. V is TRBV28 and J is TRBJ2-7; TRBD1 might be the D (6 bases). V lost 3 bases to trimming and J lost 3 bases, with 15 bases between them. Germline assignment: CDR1 MDHEN and CDR2 SYDVKM. The CDR3 sequence is 15 residues long. CDR3 protein: CASSFRGRGIYEQYF. Written as DNA, the CDR3 is TGTGCCAGCAGTTTCCGCGGCAGGGGAATCTACGAGCAGTACTTC.

This clonotype was picked up many times. The gene calls are TRBV13 and TRBJ2-2; 11 nucleotides agree with TRBD2. CDR1 and CDR2 (germline): PRHDT, FYEKMQ (reference sequence). This CDR3 has 18 residues. J lost 0 bases, V lost 7 bases, and 10 bases had no gene match. CDR3: CASTAGTSGLTNTGELFF. The DNA for the CDR3 is TGTGCCAGCACCGCGGGGACTAGCGGACTGACGAACACCGGGGAGCTGTTTTTT.

This clonotype was seen repeatedly, ten times or more. CDR3 nucleotide sequence: TGTGCCAGCAGTTACTCGATTCCGGCTAGCGGGGGGCGCTCCTACAATGAGCAGTTCTTC. The encoded protein is CASSYSIPASGGRSYNEQFF. The chain employs TRBV6-6 and TRBJ2-1, with 11 bases aligning to TRBD2. V shed 0 bases, J shed 0 bases, and the junction held 10 bases outside the gene matches. The CDR3 length is 20 residues. CDR1 MNHNY and CDR2 SVGAGI come from the germline V gene (reference sequence).

This clonotype was recorded many times. CDR3 nucleotide sequence: TGTGCCAGCAGTTCTACCGGGACAGGGTATACCTACGAGCAGTACTTC. Its protein product is CASSSTGTGYTYEQYF. The chain combines TRBV28 with TRBJ2-7; 9 bases map to TRBD1. CDR1 MDHEN and CDR2 SYDVKM come from the germline V gene. The junction had 9 bases not matched to a gene; V was cut back by 4 bases and J by 2 bases. This CDR3 contains 16 residues.

The CDR3 coding sequence is TGTGCCAGCAGCCTCTCTCGACGGGAGCAGTTCTTC. It specifies CASSLSRREQFF. The chain has TRBV12-3 or TRBV12-4 and TRBJ2-1, with no clear D. Trimming cost V 6 bases and J 10 bases, with 13 bases left between them. The CDR3 runs to 12 residues.

The chain couples TRBV20-1 to TRBJ1-2; D remains ambiguous. CDR3 length equals 13 residues. V was trimmed by 6 bases and J by 0 bases, leaving 11 bases between them. Germline CDR1 is DFQATT and CDR2 is SNEGSKA (reference sequence). DNA for the CDR3: TGCAGTGCCCCGCCGAGCCCTAACTATGGCTACACCTTC. The encoded protein is CSAPPSPNYGYTF.

The chain combines TRBV9 with TRBJ2-3; 13 bases map to TRBD2. CDR1 SGDLS and CDR2 YYNGEE come from the germline V gene. The CDR3 has 17 residues. Losses at the gene ends were 4 bases for V and 6 bases for J; bases not matched to a gene: 11. DNA for the CDR3: TGTGCCAGCAGCCCGCGGACTAGCGGGGGTCCCCGGGATACGCAGTATTTT. Amino acids: CASSPRTSGGPRDTQYF.

This clonotype was counted at least ten times. The gene calls are TRBV7-9 and TRBJ2-1; D possibly corresponds to TRBD1 (5 bases). The CDR3 runs to 14 residues. Germline CDR1 and CDR2: SEHNR and FQNEAQ (reference sequence). V lost 3 bases and J lost 4, with 10 bases in between. CDR3 protein: CASSFNAGYNEQFF. CDR3 nucleotides: TGTGCCAGCAGCTTTAATGCAGGGTACAATGAGCAGTTCTTC.

This clonotype was found many times. The junction does not match germline at one end; this may be a read error. The chain employs TRBV7-8 and TRBJ2-3, with D perhaps assigned TRBD1 or TRBD2 (5 bases each). Germline values: CDR1 SGHVS, CDR2 FQNEAQ. There are 15 residues in the CDR3. The CDR3 reads CASSPGTPNTNTQYF. The CDR3 DNA is TGTGCCAGCAGTCCAGGGACCCCTAACACAAATACGCAGTATTTT.

The table lists this clonotype with many counts. J is TRBJ1-1 and V is TRBV5-4, with D tentatively TRBD1 (6 bases). Trimming pared 5 bases from V and 8 bases from J, leaving 16 bases between. Germline V CDR1 and CDR2: SGHNT, YYREEE (reference sequence). The CDR3 has 13 residues. The DNA for the CDR3 is TGTGCCAGCAGTGGAGGGGTCACAGGGGAAGCTTTCTTT. Translated, it gives CASSGGVTGEAFF.

This clonotype occurred many times. The rearrangement joins TRBV19 to TRBJ2-7, with 9 bases that match TRBD1. The CDR3 runs to 15 residues. Germline lookup yields CDR1 LNHDA and CDR2 SQIVND (reference sequence). J gave up 4 bases and V 5 bases, and 9 bases lay outside the gene matches. CDR3 amino acids: CASSPIGTGSYEQYF. In nucleotides, the CDR3 is TGTGCCAGTAGTCCAATCGGGACAGGGAGTTACGAGCAGTACTTC.